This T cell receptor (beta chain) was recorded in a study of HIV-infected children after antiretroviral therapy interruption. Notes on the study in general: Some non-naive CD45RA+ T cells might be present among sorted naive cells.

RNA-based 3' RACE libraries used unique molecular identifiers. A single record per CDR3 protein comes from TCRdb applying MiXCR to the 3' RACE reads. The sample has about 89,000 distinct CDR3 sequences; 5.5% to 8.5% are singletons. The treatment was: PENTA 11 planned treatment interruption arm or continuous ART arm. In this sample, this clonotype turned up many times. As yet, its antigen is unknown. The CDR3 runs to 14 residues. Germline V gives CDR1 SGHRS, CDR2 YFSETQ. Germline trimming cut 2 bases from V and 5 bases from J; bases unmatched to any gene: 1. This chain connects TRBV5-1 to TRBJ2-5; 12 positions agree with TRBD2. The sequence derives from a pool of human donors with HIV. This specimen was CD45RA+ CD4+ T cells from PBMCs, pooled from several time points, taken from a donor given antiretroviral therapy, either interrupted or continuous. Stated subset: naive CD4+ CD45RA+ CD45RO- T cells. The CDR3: CASSFGLAGETQYF. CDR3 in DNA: TGCGCCAGCAGCTTCGGACTAGCGGGGGAGACCCAGTACTTC.